This TCR beta chain comes out of a study of Graves' ophthalmopathy and Graves' hyperthyroidism. Study-wide points: In blood, most expanded thyroid clonotypes above 0.001 frequency were also detected.

The V and J ends lost 11 bases and 4 bases, in that order; junction bases with no gene match: 7. Germline V gives CDR1 SNHLY, CDR2 FYNNEI. The CDR3 has 14 amino acids. Amplification from RNA transcripts yielded the TCR beta CDR3 regions. Second-round multiplex PCR followed a first-round RT-PCR using HTBI primers. TCRdb used MiXCR to reprocess the multiplex PCR reads, holding one entry per CDR3 protein. The sample records 300,000 to 350,000 distinct CDR3 sequences, 15% to 20% being singletons. This clonotype was seen a handful of times. What it binds is not known. This receptor was identified in an adult man with Graves' ophthalmopathy. The chain employs TRBV2 and TRBJ2-2, with TRBD1 identical over 10 bases. Sequencing was done on a sample of peripheral blood. In DNA, the CDR3 is TGTGCCGGACAGGGACAGGGGCGCACCGGGGAGCTGTTTTTT. This gives the protein CAGQGQGRTGELFF. The full variable domain, completed using reference TRBV2 and TRBJ2-2, is EPEVTQTPSHQVTQMGQEVILRCVPISNHLYFYWYRQILGQKVEFLVSFYNNEISEKSEIFDDQFSVERPDGSNFTLKIRSTKLEDSAMYFCAGQGQGRTGELFFGEGSRLTVL.